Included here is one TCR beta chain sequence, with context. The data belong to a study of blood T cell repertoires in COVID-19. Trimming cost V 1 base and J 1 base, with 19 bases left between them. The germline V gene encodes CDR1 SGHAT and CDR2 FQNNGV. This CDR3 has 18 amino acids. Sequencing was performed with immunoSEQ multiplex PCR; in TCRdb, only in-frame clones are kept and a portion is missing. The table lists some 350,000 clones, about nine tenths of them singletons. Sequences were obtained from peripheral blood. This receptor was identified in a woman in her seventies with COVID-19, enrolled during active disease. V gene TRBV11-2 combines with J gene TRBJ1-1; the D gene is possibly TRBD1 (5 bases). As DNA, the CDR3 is TGTGCCAGCAGCTTAGTTATATCGTTGGCAGGGCGGAACACTGAAGCTTTCTTT. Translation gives CASSLVISLAGRNTEAFF.